This is a list of T cell receptor beta chains from one sample in a study of blood T cell repertoires in COVID-19. Using immunoSEQ multiplex PCR, the repertoire was profiled, and TCRdb retains in-frame clones only, with some absent. The sample yields more than 150,000 clones, roughly 80% seen once. The sample consisted of peripheral blood. These receptors were taken from a woman aged 80 or over with COVID-19, enrolled during active disease. The conserved cysteine and the conserved F or W are not part of the CDR3 here. Fields, in order: V gene, CDR3 length, J gene, CDR3 protein.

V gene: TRBV4-1
CDR3 length: 14
J gene: TRBJ2-1
CDR3 protein: ASSQDPTGGYNEQF

V gene: TRBV30
CDR3 length: 11
J gene: TRBJ1-2
CDR3 protein: AWSPRVDYGYT

V gene: TRBV7-9
CDR3 length: 14
J gene: TRBJ2-3
CDR3 protein: ASSRAGQGGTDTQY

V gene: TRBV6-5
CDR3 length: 12
J gene: TRBJ1-1
CDR3 protein: ASKNPGTGPEAF

V gene: TRBV19
CDR3 length: 14
J gene: TRBJ2-7
CDR3 protein: ASSAFIASPDYEQY

V gene: TRBV6-6
CDR3 length: 11
J gene: TRBJ2-3
CDR3 protein: ASKPNLGEAQY

V gene: TRBV3-1/TRBV3-2
CDR3 length: 12
J gene: TRBJ1-6
CDR3 protein: ASSPRRDNSPLH

V gene: TRBV3-1/TRBV3-2
CDR3 length: 16
J gene: TRBJ2-1
CDR3 protein: ASSPLAGGKDSYNEQF

V gene: TRBV7-9
CDR3 length: 13
J gene: TRBJ2-7
CDR3 protein: ASSGTSGSVYEQY

V gene: TRBV6-2/TRBV6-3
CDR3 length: 13
J gene: TRBJ1-2
CDR3 protein: ASSYRARGIYGYT